These 14 T cell receptor beta chains originate from one sample sequenced in a study of blood T cell repertoires in COVID-19. Only in-frame clones appear in the TCRdb table, and some are missing; sequencing was by immunoSEQ multiplex PCR. The sample includes roughly 300,000 clones, roughly 90% seen only once; the top ten take roughly 12%. What was sequenced was peripheral blood. The receptors stem from a woman aged 25 to 39 with COVID-19, enrolled during active disease.

This chain joins TRBV2 and TRBJ2-7; D may be TRBD1 (6 bases). The CDR3 is 17 amino acids. V was shortened by 0 bases and J by 4 bases, with 19 bases between the two germline ends. Germline values: CDR1 SNHLY, CDR2 FYNNEI. For the CDR3, the DNA is TGTGCCAGCAGTGAAGCGACCCGGGACACCTATATTTACGAGCAGTACTTC. Encoded protein: CASSEATRDTYIYEQYF.

V gene TRBV15 combines with J gene TRBJ2-3, with 9 bases that match TRBD2. The V gene end was trimmed by 0 bases and the J gene end by 3 bases; junction bases not matched to a gene: 25. Germline CDR1 reads LNHNV; CDR2 reads YYDKDF (reference sequence). This CDR3 spans 23 amino acids. The CDR3: CATSRDSAGVGLAPLRVTDTQYF. CDR3 nucleotide sequence: TGTGCCACCAGCAGAGATAGTGCAGGGGTGGGACTAGCTCCCCTTAGGGTAACAGATACGCAGTATTTT.

V and J are TRBV11-2 and TRBJ1-2; the match to TRBD1 covers 10 bases. This CDR3 region has 14 residues. Germline V gives CDR1 SGHAT, CDR2 FQNNGV. V lost 5 bases, J lost 7 bases, and 7 bases stayed unmatched. The CDR3 coding sequence is TGTGCCAGCAGCCCCGACAGGGGGCGGGGTGGCTACACCTTC. This gives the protein CASSPDRGRGGYTF.

This clone was counted a single time. The chain combines TRBV11-2 with TRBJ1-2, with TRBD1 identical over 8 bases. V dropped 1 base and J dropped 7; count of bases not matched to a gene: 2. In germline, CDR1 is SGHAT, CDR2 FQNNGV. The CDR3 has 13 amino acids. CDR3 sequence reads: CASSLVTGAGYTF. The CDR3 DNA reads TGTGCCAGCAGCTTAGTGACAGGGGCTGGCTACACCTTC.

This chain uses TRBV10-2 with TRBJ2-1, with D perhaps matching TRBD2 (7 bases). There are 16 residues in the CDR3. V was clipped by 6 bases and J by 2 bases, with 17 bases between them. In germline, CDR1 is WSHSY, CDR2 SAAADI. Written as DNA, the CDR3 is TGCGCCAGCAGCGTCGCGGGGGCGGGGGCCTACAATGAGCAGTTCTTC. This encodes CASSVAGAGAYNEQFF.

CDR3: CSVVVGGRGNQPQHF. The CDR3 coding sequence is TGCAGCGTTGTTGTAGGGGGCCGTGGCAATCAGCCCCAGCATTTT. The V call is TRBV29-1, the J call TRBJ1-5; 7 nucleotides align to TRBD1. The V and J ends lost 4 bases and 2 bases, in that order; junction bases with no gene match: 8. CDR3 size: 15 residues. The germline V gene has CDR1 SQVTM and CDR2 ANQGSEA.

V is TRBV12-3 or TRBV12-4 and J is TRBJ2-2; D may be TRBD2 (7 bases). The CDR3 length is 13 residues. V shed 9 bases and J shed 7 bases, with 15 bases lying between them. The CDR3 region has the DNA TGTGCCAGTATTCGGGGGGCTAACGGGGAGCTGTTTTTT. Its protein product is CASIRGANGELFF.

The rearrangement joins TRBV5-1 to TRBJ2-5, with D perhaps matching TRBD1 (5 bases). V was trimmed by 6 bases and J by 4 bases, leaving 10 bases between them. The CDR3 has 12 residues. CDR1 and CDR2 (germline): SGHRS, YFSETQ. CDR3 DNA: TGCGCCAGCAATTCAGGGTCAGAGACCCAGTACTTC. Its translation is CASNSGSETQYF.

The rearrangement links TRBV4-1 to TRBJ2-7, with D maybe TRBD2 (6 bases). CDR3 length: 15 residues. Germline V gives CDR1 MGHRA, CDR2 YSYEKL. V was clipped by 0 bases and J by 5 bases, with 14 bases between them. CDR3 amino acids: CASSQDAGQTDEQYF. Written as DNA, the CDR3 is TGCGCCAGCAGCCAAGACGCGGGGCAAACAGACGAGCAGTACTTC.

The chain recombines TRBV9 with TRBJ2-1; D is perhaps TRBD1 (5 bases). Germline V lookup: CDR1 SGDLS, CDR2 YYNGEE. CDR3 size: 15 residues. V shed 0 bases and J shed 8 bases, with 15 bases lying between them. CDR3 in amino acids: CASSVGAFWGDEQFF. CDR3 in DNA: TGTGCCAGCAGCGTAGGGGCCTTCTGGGGCGATGAGCAGTTCTTC.

CDR3 sequence: CASSLQGLSYGYTF. The CDR3 nucleotides read TGTGCCAGCTCTCTACAGGGTTTAAGCTATGGCTACACCTTC. The V and J genes are TRBV18 and TRBJ1-2, with a weak D call TRBD1 (6 bases). From germline, CDR1 is KGHSH and CDR2 LQKENI. CDR3 size: 14 residues. Trimming pared 6 bases from V and 4 bases from J, leaving 15 bases between.

This sequence joins TRBV2 and TRBJ2-2, with TRBD2 matching 8 bases. The CDR3 totals 14 residues. V trimming: 6 bases; J trimming: 3 bases; junction bases outside the gene matches: 3. Germline CDR1 SNHLY, CDR2 FYNNEI. This CDR3 is CASSSRGDTGELFF. The DNA for the CDR3 is TGTGCCAGCAGCTCGCGGGGGGACACCGGGGAGCTGTTTTTT.

This rearrangement joins TRBV27 to TRBJ2-7; 10 bases match TRBD1. V was clipped by 7 bases and J by 4 bases; unmatched bases: 7. The length of the CDR3 is 14 residues. CDR1 and CDR2 (germline): MNHEY, SMNVEV (reference sequence). The CDR3 DNA reads TGTGCCAGCAAACTGAGGGGACAGGGGTACGAGCAGTACTTC. This sequence encodes CASKLRGQGYEQYF.

The chain combines TRBV10-1 with TRBJ2-2, with D hard to call. The CDR3 extends over 12 amino acids. V was pared by 8 bases and J by 3 bases, with 7 bases between. Germline lookup yields CDR1 WNHNN and CDR2 SYGVQD (reference sequence). CDR3 sequence reads: CASGLHTGELFF. The CDR3 bases are TGCGCCAGCGGCCTCCACACCGGGGAGCTGTTTTTT.